The TCR beta chain under discussion was sequenced for a study of T cells in Graves' hyperthyroidism and ophthalmopathy. Regions amplified from RNA transcripts were the TCR beta CDR3 regions. TCR CDR3 regions were first amplified by RT-PCR with HTBI primers. TCRdb re-analysed the multiplex PCR reads in MiXCR, keeping a single row per CDR3 protein. The data hold about 620,000 distinct CDR3 sequences, with 15% to 20% observed a single time. The CDR3 sequence is 14 residues long. V lost 7 bases and J lost 4, with 16 bases in between. CDR1 and CDR2 (germline): SNHLY, FYNNEI. With a duration under 2 months, the hyperthyroidism was newly diagnosed in patients aged 18 to 65.

The sequenced sample consisted of blood. This TCR was recovered from a woman in her 30s with Graves' hyperthyroidism. The gene calls are TRBV2 and TRBJ2-5, with D possibly being TRBD1 (5 bases). The CDR3 sequence: CASTGGGQIETQYF. As DNA, the CDR3 is TGTGCCAGCACGGGTGGCGGACAAATAGAGACCCAGTACTTC.